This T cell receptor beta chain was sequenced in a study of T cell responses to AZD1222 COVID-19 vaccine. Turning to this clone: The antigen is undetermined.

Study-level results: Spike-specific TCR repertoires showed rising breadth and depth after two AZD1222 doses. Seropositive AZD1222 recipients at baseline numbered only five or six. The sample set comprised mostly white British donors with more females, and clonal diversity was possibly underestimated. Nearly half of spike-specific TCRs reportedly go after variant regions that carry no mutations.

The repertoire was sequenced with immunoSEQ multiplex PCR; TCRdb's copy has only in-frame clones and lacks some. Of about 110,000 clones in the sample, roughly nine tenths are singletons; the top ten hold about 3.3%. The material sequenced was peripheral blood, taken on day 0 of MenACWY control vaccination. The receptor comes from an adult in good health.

This CDR3 is CASSPAALYEQYF. The CDR3, as DNA: TGTGCCAGCTCACCTGCAGCCCTCTACGAGCAGTACTTC. The chain carries TRBV18 and TRBJ2-7; no clear D. Germline CDR1 is KGHSH and CDR2 is LQKENI. The CDR3 covers 13 residues. Deletions cut 3 bases from V and 3 bases from J, with 9 bases between.